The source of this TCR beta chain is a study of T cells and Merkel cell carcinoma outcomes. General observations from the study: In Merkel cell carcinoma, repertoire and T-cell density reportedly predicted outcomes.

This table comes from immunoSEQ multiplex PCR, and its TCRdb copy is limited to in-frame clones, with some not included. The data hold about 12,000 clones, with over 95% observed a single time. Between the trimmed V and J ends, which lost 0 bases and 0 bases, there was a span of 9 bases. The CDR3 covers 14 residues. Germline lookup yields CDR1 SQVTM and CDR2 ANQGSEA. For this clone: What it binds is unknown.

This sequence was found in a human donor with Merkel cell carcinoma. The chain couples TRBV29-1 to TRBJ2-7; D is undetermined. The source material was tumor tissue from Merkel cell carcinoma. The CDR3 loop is CSVEEGSSSYEQYF. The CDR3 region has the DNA TGCAGCGTTGAAGAGGGCTCCAGCTCCTACGAGCAGTACTTC.